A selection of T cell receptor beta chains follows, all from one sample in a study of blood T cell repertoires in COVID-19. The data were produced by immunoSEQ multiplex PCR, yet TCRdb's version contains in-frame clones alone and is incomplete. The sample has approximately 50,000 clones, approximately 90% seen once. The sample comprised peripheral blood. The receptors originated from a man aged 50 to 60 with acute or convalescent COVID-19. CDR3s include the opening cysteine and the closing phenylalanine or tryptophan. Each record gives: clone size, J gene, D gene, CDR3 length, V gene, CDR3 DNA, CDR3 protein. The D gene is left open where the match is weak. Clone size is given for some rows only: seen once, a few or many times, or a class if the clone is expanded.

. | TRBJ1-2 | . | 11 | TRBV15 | TGTGCCACCAGTCCAGGGTATGGCTACACCTTC | CATSPGYGYTF
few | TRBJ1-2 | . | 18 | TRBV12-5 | TGTGCTAGTGGTTCCCTGTGGGCAGGGGCGAGGCCGGTGGATGGCTACACCTTC | CASGSLWAGARPVDGYTF
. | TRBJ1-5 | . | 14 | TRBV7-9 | TGTGCCAGCAGCTCCGGGATCGAAAATCAGCCCCAGCATTTT | CASSSGIENQPQHF
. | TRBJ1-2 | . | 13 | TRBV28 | TGTGCCAGCAGGCAGGTAGTTGATTATGGCTACACCTTC | CASRQVVDYGYTF
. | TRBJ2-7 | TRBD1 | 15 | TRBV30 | TGTGCCTGGAGTGGCCGTAGGACAGGGACCTACGAGCAGTACTTC | CAWSGRRTGTYEQYF
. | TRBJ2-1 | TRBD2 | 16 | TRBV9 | TGTGCCAGCAGCGAGGGGACTAGCGGACCAGGGGATGAGCAGTTCTTC | CASSEGTSGPGDEQFF
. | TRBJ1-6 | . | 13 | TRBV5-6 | TGTGCCAGCAGCTTGGCGGGGGATTCACCCCTCCACTTT | CASSLAGDSPLHF
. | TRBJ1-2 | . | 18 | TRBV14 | TGTGCCAGCAGCCAAGATTTTAGTGAGCCCCTTTCTAACTATGGCTACACCTTC | CASSQDFSEPLSNYGYTF
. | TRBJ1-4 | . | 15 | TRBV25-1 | TGTGCCAGCAGTGATTACAGCGGGTCGGAGGAAAAACTGTTTTTT | CASSDYSGSEEKLFF
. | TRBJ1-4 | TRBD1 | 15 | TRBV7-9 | TGTGCCAGCAGCACCATGACAGGGGGAGGTGAAAAACTGTTTTTT | CASSTMTGGGEKLFF
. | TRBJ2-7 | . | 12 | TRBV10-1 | TGCGCCAGCAGCCATGACAGCTACGAGCAGTACTTC | CASSHDSYEQYF
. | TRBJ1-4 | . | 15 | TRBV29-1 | TGCAGCGTTGAAGTTTTACGAGGGGGAATTGAAAAACTGTTTTTT | CSVEVLRGGIEKLFF
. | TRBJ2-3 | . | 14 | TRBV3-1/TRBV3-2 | TGTGCCAGCAGCCAAGTCCCTGAGGGAGATACGCAGTATTTT | CASSQVPEGDTQYF
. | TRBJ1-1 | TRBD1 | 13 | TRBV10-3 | TGTGCCATCAGCCCGGGACAGCACCCTGAAGCTTTCTTT | CAISPGQHPEAFF
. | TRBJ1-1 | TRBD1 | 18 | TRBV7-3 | TGTGCCAGCAGCTTAAGGGCCGGGACAGGATATCTGAACACTGAAGCTTTCTTT | CASSLRAGTGYLNTEAFF
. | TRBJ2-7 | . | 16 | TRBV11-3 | TGTGCCAGCAGCTTGGCTGTAGGGCAGGGTGTGGGCGAGCAGTACTTC | CASSLAVGQGVGEQYF
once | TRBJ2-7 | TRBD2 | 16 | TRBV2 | TGTGCCAGCAGTGGCCAGGGGCTAGCGGGAGTCTACGAGCAGTACTTC | CASSGQGLAGVYEQYF
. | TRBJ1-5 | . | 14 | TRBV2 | TGTGCCAGCAGTGCACAGTCTGGGAATCAGCCCCAGCATTTT | CASSAQSGNQPQHF
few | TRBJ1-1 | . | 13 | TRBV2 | TGTGCCAGCAGTGAAGGGGGAGACACTGAAGCTTTCTTT | CASSEGGDTEAFF
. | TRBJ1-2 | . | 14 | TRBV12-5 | TGTGCTAGTGGTTTGGGTGGACAGTTCTATGGCTACACCTTC | CASGLGGQFYGYTF
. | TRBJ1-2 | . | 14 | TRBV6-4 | TGTGCTCTTAAGGGAAAGGGAGGGAACTATGGCTACACCTTC | CALKGKGGNYGYTF
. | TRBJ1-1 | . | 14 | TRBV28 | TGTGCCAGCAGTCCTCGACAGGCTCGCACTGAAGCTTTCTTT | CASSPRQARTEAFF
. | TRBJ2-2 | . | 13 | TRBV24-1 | TGTGCCACCAGTCAGGGGCCCACCGGGGAGCTGTTTTTT | CATSQGPTGELFF
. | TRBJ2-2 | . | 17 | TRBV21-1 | TGTGCCAGCAGCTATAGACAGGGGCACAGGAACACCGGGGAGCTGTTTTTT | CASSYRQGHRNTGELFF
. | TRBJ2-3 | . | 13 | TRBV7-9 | TGTGCCAGCAGCTTACCCGGGACAGATACGCAGTATTTT | CASSLPGTDTQYF
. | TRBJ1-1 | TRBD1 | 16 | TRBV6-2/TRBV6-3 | TGTGCCAGCAGCCTACAGGGGTTCGGTGTTCGCACTGAAGCTTTCTTT | CASSLQGFGVRTEAFF
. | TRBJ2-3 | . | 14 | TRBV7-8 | TGTGCCAGCAGCTTAGTAAGGGGCTCAGATACGCAGTATTTT | CASSLVRGSDTQYF
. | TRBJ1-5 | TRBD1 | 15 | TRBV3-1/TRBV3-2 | TGTGCCAGCAGCCCTAATGACAGGGCGCGTCAGCCCCAGCATTTT | CASSPNDRARQPQHF
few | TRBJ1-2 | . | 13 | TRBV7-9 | TGTGCCAGCAGCTCCAATCGACTCTATGGCTACACCTTC | CASSSNRLYGYTF
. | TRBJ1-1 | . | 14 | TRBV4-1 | TGCGCCAGCAGCCAAGGGACACGGAACACTGAAGCTTTCTTT | CASSQGTRNTEAFF
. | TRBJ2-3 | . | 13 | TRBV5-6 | TGTGCCAGCAGCTTGGTGGGAGGAGATACGCAGTATTTT | CASSLVGGDTQYF
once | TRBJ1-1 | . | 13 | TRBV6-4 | TGTGCCAGCAGTGAACAGGTGGACACTGAAGCTTTCTTT | CASSEQVDTEAFF
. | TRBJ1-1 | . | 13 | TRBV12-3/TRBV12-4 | TGTGCCAGCAGTGCGGACATGAACACTGAAGCTTTCTTT | CASSADMNTEAFF
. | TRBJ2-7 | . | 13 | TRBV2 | TGTGCCTTAGGCTCAGTGGGGCGTTACGAGCAGTACTTC | CALGSVGRYEQYF
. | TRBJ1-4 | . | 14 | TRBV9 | TGTGCCAGCAGCGTAGGGGGAGCTAATGAAAAACTGTTTTTT | CASSVGGANEKLFF
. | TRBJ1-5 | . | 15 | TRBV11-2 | TGTGCCAGCAGCTTAGATTCGGGATGGAATCAGCCCCAGCATTTT | CASSLDSGWNQPQHF
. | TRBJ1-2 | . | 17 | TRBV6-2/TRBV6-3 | TGTGCCAGCAGCCCTAACCCGGGGTTTAGTTTCAAGGGTGGCTACACCTTC | CASSPNPGFSFKGGYTF
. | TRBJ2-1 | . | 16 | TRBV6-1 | TGTGCCAGCAGTGAACCGGCGGGTCCTTCCTACAATGAGCAGTTCTTC | CASSEPAGPSYNEQFF
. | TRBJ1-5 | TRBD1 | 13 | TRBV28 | TGTGCCAGCAGCCCAACAGGGGATCAGCCCCAGCATTTT | CASSPTGDQPQHF
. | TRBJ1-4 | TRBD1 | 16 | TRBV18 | TGTGCCAGCTCACCACTTTCCGGGACAGTTAATGAAAAACTGTTTTTT | CASSPLSGTVNEKLFF
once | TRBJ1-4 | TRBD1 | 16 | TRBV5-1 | TGCGCCAGCAGCGAAACCACCGGGACAGGGGTTAAAAAACTGTTTTTT | CASSETTGTGVKKLFF
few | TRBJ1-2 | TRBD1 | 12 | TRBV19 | TGTGCCAGTAGTAGACAGGGTGATGGCTACACCTTC | CASSRQGDGYTF
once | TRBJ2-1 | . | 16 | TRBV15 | TGTGCCACCAGCAGGGCTAGCGCAAGCTCCTACAATGAGCAGTTCTTC | CATSRASASSYNEQFF
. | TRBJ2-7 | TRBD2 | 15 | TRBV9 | TGTGCCAGCAGCGTTATAGCGGGAGAAGGCTACGAGCAGTACTTC | CASSVIAGEGYEQYF
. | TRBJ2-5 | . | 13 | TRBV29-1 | TGCAGCTGGGGCCGGGGGATTAAAGAGACCCAGTACTTC | CSWGRGIKETQYF
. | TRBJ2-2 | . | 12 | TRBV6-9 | TGTGCCAGCAGTCATAACACCGGGGAGCTGTTTTTT | CASSHNTGELFF